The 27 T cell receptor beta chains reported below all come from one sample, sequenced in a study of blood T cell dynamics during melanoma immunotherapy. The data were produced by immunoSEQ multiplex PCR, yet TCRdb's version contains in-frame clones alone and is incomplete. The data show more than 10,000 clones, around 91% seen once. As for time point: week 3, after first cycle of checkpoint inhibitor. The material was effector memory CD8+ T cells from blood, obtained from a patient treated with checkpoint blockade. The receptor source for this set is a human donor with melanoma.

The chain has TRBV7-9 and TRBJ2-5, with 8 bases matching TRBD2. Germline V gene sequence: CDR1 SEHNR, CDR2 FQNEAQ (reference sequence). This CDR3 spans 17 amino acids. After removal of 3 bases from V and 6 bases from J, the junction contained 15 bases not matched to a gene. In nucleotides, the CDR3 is TGTGCCAGCAGCTTTTCCAATAGCGGGATCCGTTCAAAGACCCAGTACTTC. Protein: CASSFSNSGIRSKTQYF.

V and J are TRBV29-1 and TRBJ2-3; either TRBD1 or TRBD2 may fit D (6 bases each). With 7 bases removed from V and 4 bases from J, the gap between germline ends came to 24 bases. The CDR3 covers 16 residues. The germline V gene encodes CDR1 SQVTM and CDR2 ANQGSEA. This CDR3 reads CSAEPSWGARADTQYF. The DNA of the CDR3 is TGCAGCGCTGAGCCCAGTTGGGGGGCGCGTGCAGATACGCAGTATTTT.

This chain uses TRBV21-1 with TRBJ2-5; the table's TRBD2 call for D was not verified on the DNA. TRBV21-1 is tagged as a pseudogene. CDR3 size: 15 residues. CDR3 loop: CASSKFLERQETQYF. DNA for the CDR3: TGTGCCAGCAGCAAATTTCTAGAGCGCCAAGAGACCCAGTACTTC.

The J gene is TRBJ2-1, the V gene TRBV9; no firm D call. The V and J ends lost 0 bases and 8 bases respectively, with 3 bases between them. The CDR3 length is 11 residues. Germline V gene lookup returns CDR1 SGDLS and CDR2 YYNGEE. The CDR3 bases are TGTGCCAGCAGCGTAGCGTATGAGCAGTTCTTC. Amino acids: CASSVAYEQFF.

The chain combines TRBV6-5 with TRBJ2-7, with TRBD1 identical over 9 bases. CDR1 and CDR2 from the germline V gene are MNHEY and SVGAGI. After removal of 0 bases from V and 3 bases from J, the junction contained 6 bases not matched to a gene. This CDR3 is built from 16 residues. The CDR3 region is CASSYSEPDRGYEQYF. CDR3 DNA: TGTGCCAGCAGTTACTCGGAACCGGACAGGGGCTACGAGCAGTACTTC.

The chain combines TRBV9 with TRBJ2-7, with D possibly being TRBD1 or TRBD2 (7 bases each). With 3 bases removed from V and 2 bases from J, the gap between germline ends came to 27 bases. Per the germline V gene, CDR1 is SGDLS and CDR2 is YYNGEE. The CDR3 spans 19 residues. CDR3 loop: CASSAPGGQPGLPPYEQYF. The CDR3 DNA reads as TGTGCCAGCAGCGCCCCAGGGGGTCAACCGGGACTACCACCCTACGAGCAGTACTTC.

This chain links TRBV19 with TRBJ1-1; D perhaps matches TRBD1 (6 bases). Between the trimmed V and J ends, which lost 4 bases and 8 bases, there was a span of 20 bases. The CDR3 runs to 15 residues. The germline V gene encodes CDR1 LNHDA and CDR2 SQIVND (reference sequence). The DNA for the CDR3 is TGTGCCAGTAGTACCAAGATGGGGGGCGCAGAAGAAGCTTTCTTT. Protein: CASSTKMGGAEEAFF.

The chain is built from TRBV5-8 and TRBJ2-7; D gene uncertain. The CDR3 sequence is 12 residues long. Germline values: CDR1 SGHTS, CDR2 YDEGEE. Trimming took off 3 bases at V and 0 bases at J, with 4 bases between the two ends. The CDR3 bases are TGTGCCAGCAGCTGGAGCTCCTACGAGCAGTACTTC. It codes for CASSWSSYEQYF.

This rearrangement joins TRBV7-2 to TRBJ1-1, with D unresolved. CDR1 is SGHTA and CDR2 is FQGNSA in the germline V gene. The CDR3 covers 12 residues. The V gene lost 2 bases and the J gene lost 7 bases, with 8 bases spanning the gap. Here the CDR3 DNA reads TGTGCCAGCAGCTTATTGGCCCTTGAAGCTTTCTTT. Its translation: CASSLLALEAFF.

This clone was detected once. CDR3 amino acids: CASSPRGETQYF. CDR3 coding DNA: TGCGCCAGCAGCCCGAGAGGGGAGACCCAGTACTTC. The chain uses TRBV5-1 and TRBJ2-5; tentative D call: TRBD2 (5 bases). Germline V lookup: CDR1 SGHRS, CDR2 YFSETQ. Trimming shortened V by 4 bases and J by 5 bases, and 9 bases separated the two germline ends. There are 12 residues in the CDR3.

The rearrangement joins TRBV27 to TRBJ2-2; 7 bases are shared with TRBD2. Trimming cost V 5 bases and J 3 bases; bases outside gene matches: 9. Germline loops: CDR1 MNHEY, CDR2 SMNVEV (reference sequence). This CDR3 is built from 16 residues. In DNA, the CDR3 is TGTGCCAGCAGTGCAGCCGGGGAGGGATACACCGGGGAGCTGTTTTTT. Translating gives CASSAAGEGYTGELFF.

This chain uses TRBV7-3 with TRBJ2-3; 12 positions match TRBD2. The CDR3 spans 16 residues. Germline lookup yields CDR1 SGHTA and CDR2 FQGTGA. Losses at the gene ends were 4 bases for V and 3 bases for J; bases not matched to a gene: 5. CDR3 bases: TGTGCCAGCAGCTGGCTAGCGGGAGGGCCGACAGATACGCAGTATTTT. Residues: CASSWLAGGPTDTQYF.

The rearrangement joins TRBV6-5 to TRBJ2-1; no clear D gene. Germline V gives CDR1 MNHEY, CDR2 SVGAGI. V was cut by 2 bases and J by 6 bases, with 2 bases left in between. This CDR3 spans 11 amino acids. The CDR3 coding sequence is TGTGCCAGCAGTTACGGCAATGAGCAGTTCTTC. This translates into CASSYGNEQFF.

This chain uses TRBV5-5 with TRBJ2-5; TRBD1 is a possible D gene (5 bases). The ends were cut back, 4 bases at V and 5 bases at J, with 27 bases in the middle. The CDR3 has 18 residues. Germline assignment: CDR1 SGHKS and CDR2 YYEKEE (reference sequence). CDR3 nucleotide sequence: TGTGCCAGCAGCGTTAGCCCTCGCCAAGGGGTGAGTGGTGAGACCCAGTACTTC. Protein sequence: CASSVSPRQGVSGETQYF.

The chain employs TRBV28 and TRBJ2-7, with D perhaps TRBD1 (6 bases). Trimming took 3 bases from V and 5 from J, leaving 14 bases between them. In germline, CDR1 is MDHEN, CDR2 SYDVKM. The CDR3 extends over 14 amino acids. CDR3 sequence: CASSLDSIIDEQYF. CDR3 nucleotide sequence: TGTGCCAGCAGTTTGGACAGTATCATCGACGAGCAGTACTTC.

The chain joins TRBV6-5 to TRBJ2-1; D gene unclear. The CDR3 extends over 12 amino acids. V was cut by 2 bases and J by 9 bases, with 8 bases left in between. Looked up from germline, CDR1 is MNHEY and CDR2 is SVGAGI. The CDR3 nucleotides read TGTGCCAGCAGTTACCTTAATAGTGAGCAGTTCTTC. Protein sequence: CASSYLNSEQFF.

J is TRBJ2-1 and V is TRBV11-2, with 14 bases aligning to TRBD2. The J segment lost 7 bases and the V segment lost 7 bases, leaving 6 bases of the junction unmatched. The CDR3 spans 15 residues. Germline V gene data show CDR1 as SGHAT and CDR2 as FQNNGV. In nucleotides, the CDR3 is TGTGCCAGCATGGGGACTAGCGGGAGAATGAATGAGCAGTTCTTC. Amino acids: CASMGTSGRMNEQFF.

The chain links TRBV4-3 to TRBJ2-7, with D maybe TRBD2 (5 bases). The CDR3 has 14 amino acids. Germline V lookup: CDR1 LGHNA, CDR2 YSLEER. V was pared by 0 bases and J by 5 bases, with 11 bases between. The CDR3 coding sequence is TGCGCCAGCAGCCAAGAAAGTTGGGGAGACGAGCAGTACTTC. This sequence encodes CASSQESWGDEQYF.

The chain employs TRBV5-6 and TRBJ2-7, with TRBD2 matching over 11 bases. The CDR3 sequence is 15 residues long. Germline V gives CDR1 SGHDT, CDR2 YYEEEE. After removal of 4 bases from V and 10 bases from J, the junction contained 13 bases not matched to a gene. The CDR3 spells CASSITLAGALDQYF. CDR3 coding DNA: TGTGCCAGCAGCATTACACTAGCGGGAGCCTTAGACCAGTACTTC.

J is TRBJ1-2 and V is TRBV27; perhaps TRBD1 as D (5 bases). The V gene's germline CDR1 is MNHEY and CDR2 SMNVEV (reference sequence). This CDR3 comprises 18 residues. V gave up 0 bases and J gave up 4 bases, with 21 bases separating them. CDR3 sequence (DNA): TGTGCCAGCAGTTTATCGAAATTCAGACAGCCCGATATCTATGGCTACACCTTC. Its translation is CASSLSKFRQPDIYGYTF.

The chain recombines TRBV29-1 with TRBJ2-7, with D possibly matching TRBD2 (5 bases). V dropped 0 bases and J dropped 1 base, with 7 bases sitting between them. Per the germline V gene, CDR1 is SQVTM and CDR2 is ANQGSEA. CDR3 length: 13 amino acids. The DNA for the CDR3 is TGCAGCGTTGAAGAGGGGAGATCCTACGAGCAGTACTTC. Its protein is CSVEEGRSYEQYF.

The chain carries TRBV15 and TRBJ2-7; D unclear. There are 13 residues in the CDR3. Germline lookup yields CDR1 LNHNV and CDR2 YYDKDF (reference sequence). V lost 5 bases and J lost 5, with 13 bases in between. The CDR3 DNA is TGTGCCACCAGCCAAGAGGTGAGAGACGAGCAGTACTTC. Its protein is CATSQEVRDEQYF.

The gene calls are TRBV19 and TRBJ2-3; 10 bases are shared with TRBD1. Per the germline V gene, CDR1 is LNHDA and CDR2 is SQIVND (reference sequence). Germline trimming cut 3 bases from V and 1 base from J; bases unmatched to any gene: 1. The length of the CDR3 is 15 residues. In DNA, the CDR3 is TGTGCCAGTAGTATGGGGACAGGGGGCACAGATACGCAGTATTTT. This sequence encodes CASSMGTGGTDTQYF.

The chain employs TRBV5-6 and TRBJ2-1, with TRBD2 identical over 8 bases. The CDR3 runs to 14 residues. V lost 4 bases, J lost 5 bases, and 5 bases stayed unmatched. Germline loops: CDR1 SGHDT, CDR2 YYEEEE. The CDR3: CASSIGTRDNEQFF. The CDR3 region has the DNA TGTGCCAGCAGCATAGGGACTAGAGACAATGAGCAGTTCTTC. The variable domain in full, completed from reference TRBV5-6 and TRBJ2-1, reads DAGVTQSPTHLIKTRGQQVTLRCSPKSGHDTVSWYQQALGQGPQFIFQYYEEEERQRGNFPDRFSGHQFPNYSSELNVNALLLGDSALYLCASSIGTRDNEQFFGPGTRLTVL.

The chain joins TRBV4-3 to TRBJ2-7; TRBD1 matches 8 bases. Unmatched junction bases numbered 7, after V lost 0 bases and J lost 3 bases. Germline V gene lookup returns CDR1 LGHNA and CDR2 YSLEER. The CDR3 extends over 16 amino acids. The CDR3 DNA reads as TGCGCCAGCAGCCAAGATCTTGGACAGGGAGGCTACGAGCAGTACTTC. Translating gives CASSQDLGQGGYEQYF.

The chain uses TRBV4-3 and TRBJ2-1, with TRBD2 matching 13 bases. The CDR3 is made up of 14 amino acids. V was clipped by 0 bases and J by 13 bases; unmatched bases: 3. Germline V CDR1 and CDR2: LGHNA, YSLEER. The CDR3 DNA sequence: TGCGCCAGCAGCCAAGAACTAGCGGGAGGGTCTCAGTTCTTC. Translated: CASSQELAGGSQFF.

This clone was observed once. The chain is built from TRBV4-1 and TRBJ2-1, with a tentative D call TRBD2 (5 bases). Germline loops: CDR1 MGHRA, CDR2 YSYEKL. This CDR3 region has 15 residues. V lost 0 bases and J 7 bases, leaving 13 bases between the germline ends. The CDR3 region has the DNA TGCGCCAGCAGCCAAGAGAATCGGGGATCGAATGAGCAGTTCTTC. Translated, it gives CASSQENRGSNEQFF.